The source of this TCR beta chain is a study of cytomegalovirus exposure and HLA in healthy donors. Overall study findings and caveats: Per a later analysis, roughly 17,000 TCR beta sequences showed association with HLA alleles at 0.05 false discovery rate.

There are a few counts of this clone. Antigen unknown. PCR primers comprised 60 Vbeta and 13 Jbeta primers. Per the study methods: Approximately 11 million shared chains were among the roughly 80 million unique TCR beta chains that a later analysis counted. Clones were read by immunoSEQ multiplex PCR, and TCRdb kept only the in-frame ones, dropping some. The V and J calls and the clone size are those of that table, but D and trimming were determined from the DNA. The sample yields over 95,000 clones, 65% to 75% seen once. Trimming removed 5 bases from V and 4 bases from J, with 14 bases in between. The CDR3 length is 14 residues. Looked up from germline, CDR1 is MNHNY and CDR2 is SVGAGI (reference sequence).

The specimen was PBMCs. The rearrangement links TRBV6-6 to TRBJ1-1; D perhaps matches TRBD1 (5 bases). This receptor was identified in a woman aged 40 to 50 in good health and CMV-seropositive. CDR3 bases: TGTGCCAGCAGTCCGCGGGGGGTGAGCACTGAAGCTTTCTTT. This gives the protein CASSPRGVSTEAFF.